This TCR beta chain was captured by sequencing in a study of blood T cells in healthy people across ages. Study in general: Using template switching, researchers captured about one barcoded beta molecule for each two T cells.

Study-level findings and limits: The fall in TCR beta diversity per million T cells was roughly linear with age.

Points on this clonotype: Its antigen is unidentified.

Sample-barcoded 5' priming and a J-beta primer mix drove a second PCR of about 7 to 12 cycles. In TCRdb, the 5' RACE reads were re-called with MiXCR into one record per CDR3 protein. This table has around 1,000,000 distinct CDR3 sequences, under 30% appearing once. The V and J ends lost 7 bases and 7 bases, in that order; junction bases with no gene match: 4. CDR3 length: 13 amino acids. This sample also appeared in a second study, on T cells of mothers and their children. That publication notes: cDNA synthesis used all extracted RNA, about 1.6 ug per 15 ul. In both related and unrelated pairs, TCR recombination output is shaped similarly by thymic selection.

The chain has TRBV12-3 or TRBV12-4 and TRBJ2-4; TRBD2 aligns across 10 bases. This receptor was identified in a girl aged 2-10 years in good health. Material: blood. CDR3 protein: CASTLAGANIQYF. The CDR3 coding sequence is TGTGCCAGCACCCTAGCGGGAGCGAACATTCAGTACTTC.